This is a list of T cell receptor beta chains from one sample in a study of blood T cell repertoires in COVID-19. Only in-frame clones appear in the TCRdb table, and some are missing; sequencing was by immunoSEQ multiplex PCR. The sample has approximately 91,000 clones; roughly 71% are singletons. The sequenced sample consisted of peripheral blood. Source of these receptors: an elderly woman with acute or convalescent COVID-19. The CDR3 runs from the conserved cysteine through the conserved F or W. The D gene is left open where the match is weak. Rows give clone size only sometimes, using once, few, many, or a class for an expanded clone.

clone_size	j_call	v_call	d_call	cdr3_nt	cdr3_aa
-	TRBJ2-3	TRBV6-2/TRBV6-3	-	TGTGCCAGCAGTTTGCCCCAGGCTCAAACAGATACGCAGTATTTT	CASSLPQAQTDTQYF
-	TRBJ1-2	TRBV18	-	TGTGCCAGCTCATCCCGGAATGCGGCGGACTATGGCTACACCTTC	CASSSRNAADYGYTF
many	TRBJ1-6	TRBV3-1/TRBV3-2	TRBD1	TGTGCCAGCAGCCCGAGGGACAGGGGTAGGAATTCACCCCTCCACTTT	CASSPRDRGRNSPLHF
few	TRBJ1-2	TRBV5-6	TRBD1	TGTGCCAGCAGAGGACAGGGGCGACAGGGCTACACCTTC	CASRGQGRQGYTF
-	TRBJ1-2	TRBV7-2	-	TGTGCCAGCAGCTTTGACAAGAACTATGGCTACACCTTC	CASSFDKNYGYTF
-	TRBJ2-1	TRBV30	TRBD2	TGTGCCTGGAGACCCCCAGCGGGGGGCTACAATGAGCAGTTCTTC	CAWRPPAGGYNEQFF
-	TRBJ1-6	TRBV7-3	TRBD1	TGTGCCAGCAGCCAAGGGACAGGGCATAATTCACCCCTCCACTTT	CASSQGTGHNSPLHF
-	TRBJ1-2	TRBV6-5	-	TGTGCCAGCAGGTCTGGACAGAATAACTATGGCTACACCTTC	CASRSGQNNYGYTF
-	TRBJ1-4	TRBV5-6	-	TGTGCCAGCAGCGTTAGGTGGGGGGGAAGAGGTGAAAAACTGTTTTTT	CASSVRWGGRGEKLFF
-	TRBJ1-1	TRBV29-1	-	TGCAGCGCCACGATTGGGGGCGACACTGAAGCTTTCTTT	CSATIGGDTEAFF
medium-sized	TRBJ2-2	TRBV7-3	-	TGTGCCAGCAGCTTACGAGGGACCGGGGAGCTGTTTTTT	CASSLRGTGELFF
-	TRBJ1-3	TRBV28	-	TGTGCCAGCAGCTTCCAGGGGTTTTCAGGGCCCCGCTCTGGAAACACCATATATTTT	CASSFQGFSGPRSGNTIYF
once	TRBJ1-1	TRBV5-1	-	TGCGCCAGCAGCCGCGGGGGGTCTGAAGCTTTCTTT	CASSRGGSEAFF
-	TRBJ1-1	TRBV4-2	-	TGTGCCAGCAGCCAAGTCGGCCAGGTTTCGAACACTGAAGCTTTCTTT	CASSQVGQVSNTEAFF
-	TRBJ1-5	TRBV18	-	TGTGCCAGCTCACCACGGGGGGATCAGCCCCAGCATTTT	CASSPRGDQPQHF
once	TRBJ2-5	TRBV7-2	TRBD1	TGTGCCAGCAGCTTATGGCAGGGACAGCAAGAGACCCAGTACTTC	CASSLWQGQQETQYF
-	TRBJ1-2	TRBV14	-	TGTGCCAGCAGCCCGATTCGCAGGGGAGGCTACACCTTC	CASSPIRRGGYTF
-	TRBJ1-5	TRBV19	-	TGTGCCAGTAGTATACAACGAGATCAGCCCCAGCATTTT	CASSIQRDQPQHF
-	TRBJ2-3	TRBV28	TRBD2	TGTGCCAGCAGTTTTAGCGGGCCGAGCACAGATACGCAGTATTTT	CASSFSGPSTDTQYF
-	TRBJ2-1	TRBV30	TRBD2	TGTGCCTGGAGCACGGCGGGGGGGCTTAATGAGCAGTTCTTC	CAWSTAGGLNEQFF
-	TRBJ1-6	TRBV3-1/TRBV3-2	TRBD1	TGTGCCAGCAGCCGGGACCGACAGGGTCGCCTCCACTTT	CASSRDRQGRLHF
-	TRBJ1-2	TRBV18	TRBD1	TGTGCCAGCTCACCAGGACAGGGATTATATGGCTACACCTTC	CASSPGQGLYGYTF
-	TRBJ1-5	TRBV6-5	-	TGTGCCAGCAGTTACTCCAGGGATAGCAATCAGCCCCAGCATTTT	CASSYSRDSNQPQHF
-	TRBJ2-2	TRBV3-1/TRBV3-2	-	TGTGCCAGCACCGGGGAAGGGCGTCGGACCGGGGAGCTGTTTTTT	CASTGEGRRTGELFF
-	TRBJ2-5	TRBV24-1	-	TGTGCCACCAGTGATTTTAGTGGGGGCCGAGAGACCCAGTACTTC	CATSDFSGGRETQYF
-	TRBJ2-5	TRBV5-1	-	TGCGCCAGCAGCCCCGGGGCCGGGACTGAAGAGACCCAGTACTTC	CASSPGAGTEETQYF
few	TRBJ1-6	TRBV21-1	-	TGTGCCAGGACTTTACAGGGCCCAAAGCCGATTAATTCACCCCTCCACTTT	CARTLQGPKPINSPLHF
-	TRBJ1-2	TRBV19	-	TGTGCCAGTAGTATCAGTGAGGATTATGGCTACACCTTC	CASSISEDYGYTF